These 16 T cell receptor beta chains share one sample of origin, sequenced in a study of blood T cell repertoires in COVID-19. The repertoire was sequenced with immunoSEQ multiplex PCR; TCRdb's copy has only in-frame clones and lacks some. The table includes approximately 49,000 clones, 84% detected once. The specimen was peripheral blood. These receptors originate from a middle-aged man with acute or convalescent COVID-19.

The V call is TRBV27, the J call TRBJ2-7, with 7 bases matching TRBD1. The CDR3 consists of 14 residues. V shed 6 bases, J shed 0 bases, and the junction held 5 bases outside the gene matches. Germline V CDR1 and CDR2: MNHEY, SMNVEV (reference sequence). The CDR3 region is CASSPWDSSYEQYF. CDR3 nucleotides: TGTGCCAGCAGCCCCTGGGACAGCTCCTACGAGCAGTACTTC.

The chain carries TRBV18 and TRBJ1-5; D is possibly TRBD1 (5 bases). Trimming cost V 4 bases and J 3 bases, with 13 bases left between them. This CDR3 is 15 amino acids long. Looked up from germline, CDR1 is KGHSH and CDR2 is LQKENI. The CDR3 DNA reads as TGTGCCAGCTCACGTCAGGGTTCGAACAATCAGCCCCAGCATTTT. This gives the protein CASSRQGSNNQPQHF.

This clone has just a few counts. V gene TRBV14 combines with J gene TRBJ2-2; TRBD1 is a possible D gene (6 bases). CDR1 is SGHDN, CDR2 FVKESK, per germline. The CDR3 is 14 amino acids. Trimming stripped 6 bases from V and 1 base from J, with 9 bases between. DNA of the CDR3: TGTGCCAGCAGAAACAGGGAGAACACCGGGGAGCTGTTTTTT. Encoded protein: CASRNRENTGELFF.

This clone has more than one count but fewer than ten. The chain employs TRBV5-1 and TRBJ2-3, with D unresolved. CDR3 length: 13 residues. Germline V gene sequence: CDR1 SGHRS, CDR2 YFSETQ. With 5 bases removed from V and 2 bases from J, the gap between germline ends came to 9 bases. The CDR3 sequence: CASSDSYTDTQYF. CDR3 nucleotides: TGCGCCAGCAGTGACTCGTACACAGATACGCAGTATTTT.

The chain carries TRBV10-1 and TRBJ2-3, with 12 bases identical to TRBD2. This CDR3 region has 17 residues. Germline V gene lookup returns CDR1 WNHNN and CDR2 SYGVQD (reference sequence). Trimming removed 0 bases from V and 9 bases from J; junction bases left unmatched: 10. CDR3 nucleotides: TGCGCCAGCAGTGAGTCGAGGATACTAGCGGGGGGCGAGACGCAGTATTTT. Translating gives CASSESRILAGGETQYF.

The J gene is TRBJ2-3, the V gene TRBV6-6; 10 nucleotides line up with TRBD2. The length of the CDR3 is 16 residues. Germline CDR1 and CDR2: MNHNY and SVGAGI (reference sequence). Germline trimming cut 5 bases from V and 4 bases from J; bases unmatched to any gene: 9. CDR3 region: CASSGWTSGHADTQYF. The DNA of the CDR3 is TGTGCCAGCAGTGGATGGACTAGCGGTCACGCAGATACGCAGTATTTT.

The chain couples TRBV27 to TRBJ2-3; D gene ambiguous. This CDR3 is built from 14 residues. Trimming stripped 5 bases from V and 1 base from J, with 10 bases between. Germline values: CDR1 MNHEY, CDR2 SMNVEV (reference sequence). The CDR3 nucleotides read TGTGCCAGCAGTCACCCTAGTGGCACAGATACGCAGTATTTT. This codes for CASSHPSGTDTQYF.

The chain employs TRBV28 and TRBJ1-3, with 9 nucleotides matching TRBD1. J gave up 0 bases and V 6 bases, and 3 bases lay outside the gene matches. The germline V gene encodes CDR1 MDHEN and CDR2 SYDVKM. This CDR3 spans 15 amino acids. The CDR3 here is CASSETGGSGNTIYF. CDR3 in DNA: TGTGCCAGCAGCGAGACAGGGGGCTCTGGAAACACCATATATTTT.

The DNA of the CDR3 is TGTGCCAGCAGCTCCCGGACAGGGGGGAGGAATGAGCAGTTCTTC. Amino acids: CASSSRTGGRNEQFF. V usage is TRBV11-3 and J usage is TRBJ2-1; 10 nucleotides line up with TRBD1. Germline lookup yields CDR1 SGHNT and CDR2 YENEEA. CDR3 length equals 15 residues. The V and J ends lost 4 bases and 7 bases, in that order; junction bases with no gene match: 7.

This chain joins TRBV6-1 and TRBJ1-4; tentatively, D is TRBD1 (6 bases). CDR1 is MNHNS and CDR2 is SASEGT in the germline V gene. The CDR3 consists of 19 residues. Trimming cost V 0 bases and J 1 base, with 18 bases left between them. The CDR3 DNA is TGTGCCAGCAGTGAAGCGATTGGGGGCCCTTTTGGAACTAATGAAAAACTGTTTTTT. This codes for CASSEAIGGPFGTNEKLFF.

This sequence joins TRBV9 and TRBJ2-2, with 10 bases that match TRBD2. The V segment lost 1 base and the J segment 8 bases; nucleotides outside the gene matches: 5. Germline V CDR1 and CDR2: SGDLS, YYNGEE. This CDR3 has 15 amino acids. CDR3 sequence reads: CASSVSGRALGELFF. CDR3 sequence (DNA): TGTGCCAGCAGCGTAAGCGGGAGGGCCTTAGGGGAGCTGTTTTTT.

The V call is TRBV5-4, the J call TRBJ2-1, with D maybe TRBD2 (6 bases). Germline CDR1 is SGHNT and CDR2 is YYREEE (reference sequence). CDR3 length: 15 amino acids. Trimming left V 2 bases short and J 5 bases short, with 14 bases between. CDR3 sequence (DNA): TGTGCCAGCAGCTTAACGGGAGAAGTGGACAATGAGCAGTTCTTC. It specifies CASSLTGEVDNEQFF.

The J gene is TRBJ2-3, the V gene TRBV5-1; the D gene is possibly TRBD2 (5 bases). Germline CDR1 and CDR2: SGHRS and YFSETQ. Trimming pared 6 bases from V and 2 bases from J, leaving 13 bases between. There are 14 residues in the CDR3. In DNA, the CDR3 is TGCGCCAGCACCCTCGGCGGGTTCACAGATACGCAGTATTTT. Protein: CASTLGGFTDTQYF.

This rearrangement joins TRBV4-2 to TRBJ2-3; 8 nucleotides line up with TRBD1. The germline gives CDR1 LGHNA, CDR2 YNFKEQ. This CDR3 region has 16 residues. V lost 0 bases to trimming and J lost 5 bases; unmatched junction nucleotides: 7. CDR3 amino acids: CASSQEGQGALDTQYF. The CDR3, as DNA: TGTGCCAGCAGCCAAGAGGGGCAGGGGGCCCTAGATACGCAGTATTTT.

The J gene is TRBJ1-2, the V gene TRBV6-1; 10 bases are a match to TRBD1. CDR3 length: 17 amino acids. The V gene end was trimmed by 2 bases and the J gene end by 4 bases; junction bases not matched to a gene: 10. In germline, CDR1 is MNHNS, CDR2 SASEGT. The CDR3 loop is CASSETPTGTGVYGYTF. DNA for the CDR3: TGTGCCAGCAGTGAAACCCCCACCGGGACAGGGGTCTATGGCTACACCTTC.

V is TRBV2 and J is TRBJ2-5; 9 bases line up with TRBD2. The CDR3 has 14 residues. CDR1 and CDR2 from the germline V gene are SNHLY and FYNNEI. V dropped 7 bases and J dropped 2; count of bases not matched to a gene: 5. CDR3 in amino acids: CASTAAGGQETQYF. The CDR3 bases are TGTGCCAGCACGGCGGCGGGGGGGCAAGAGACCCAGTACTTC. Based on the CDR3 plus reference TRBV2 and TRBJ2-5, the full variable domain is EPEVTQTPSHQVTQMGQEVILRCVPISNHLYFYWYRQILGQKVEFLVSFYNNEISEKSEIFDDQFSVERPDGSNFTLKIRSTKLEDSAMYFCASTAAGGQETQYFGPGTRLLVL.